This T cell receptor beta chain is drawn from a study of T cell responses to AZD1222 COVID-19 vaccine. Findings and caveats of the study: Reports indicate that nearly half of spike-specific TCRs are directed at unmutated variant regions. Possibly, clonal diversity was underestimated; donors were largely white British and included more females. Vaccine-associated CD4 TCRs spanned spike, dominant at 160-218 and 743-854.

The method was immunoSEQ multiplex PCR; TCRdb's version includes in-frame clones alone and lacks a portion of them. The top ten clones hold roughly 4.6% of a sample with more than 140,000 clones, more than 75% of them seen once. Trimming left V 5 bases short and J 12 bases short, with 18 bases between. This CDR3 has 13 amino acids. The germline V gene has CDR1 SGHRS and CDR2 YFSETQ. With respect to this clone: The target antigen is unknown.

The receptor comes from an adult in good health. The J gene is TRBJ2-1, the V gene TRBV5-1, with D possibly being TRBD2 (5 bases). Sequencing used peripheral blood, obtained on day 0 of AZD1222 vaccination. The CDR3 coding sequence is TGCGCCAGCAGACTTAGGACTGACCTAACGCAGTTCTTC. This translates into CASRLRTDLTQFF.